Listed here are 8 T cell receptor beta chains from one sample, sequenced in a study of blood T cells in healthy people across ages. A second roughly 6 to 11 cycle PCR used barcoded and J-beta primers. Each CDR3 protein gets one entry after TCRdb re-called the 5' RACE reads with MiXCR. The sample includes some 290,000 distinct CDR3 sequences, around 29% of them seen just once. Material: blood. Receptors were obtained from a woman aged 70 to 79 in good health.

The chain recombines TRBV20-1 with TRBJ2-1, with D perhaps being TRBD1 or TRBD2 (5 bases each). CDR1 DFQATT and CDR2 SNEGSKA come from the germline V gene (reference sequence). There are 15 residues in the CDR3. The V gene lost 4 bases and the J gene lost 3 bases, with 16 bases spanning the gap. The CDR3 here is CSAINPGRNYNEQFF. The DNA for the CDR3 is TGCAGTGCTATCAATCCGGGACGGAACTACAATGAGCAGTTCTTC.

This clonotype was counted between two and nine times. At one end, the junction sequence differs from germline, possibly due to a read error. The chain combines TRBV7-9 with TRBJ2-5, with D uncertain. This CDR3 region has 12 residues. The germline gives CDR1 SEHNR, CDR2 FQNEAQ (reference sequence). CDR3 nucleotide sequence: TGTGCCAGCAGCTTAGTGCAGAGTTCTTCGTTCTTC. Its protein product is CASSLVQSSSFF.

The DNA for the CDR3 is TGCAGTGCTAGCGCGGGTCTCACTGGCTACACCTTC. This translates into CSASAGLTGYTF. The V gene is TRBV20-1, the J gene TRBJ1-2; D ambiguous. The CDR3 totals 12 residues. Germline V gene sequence: CDR1 DFQATT, CDR2 SNEGSKA (reference sequence). V was trimmed by 3 bases and J by 7 bases, leaving 12 bases between them.

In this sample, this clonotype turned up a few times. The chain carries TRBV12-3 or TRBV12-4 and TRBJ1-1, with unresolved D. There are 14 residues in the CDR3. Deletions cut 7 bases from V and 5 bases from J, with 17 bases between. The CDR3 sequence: CASTHSRLGTEAFF. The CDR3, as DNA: TGTGCCAGCACCCATTCGCGTTTGGGGACTGAAGCTTTCTTT.

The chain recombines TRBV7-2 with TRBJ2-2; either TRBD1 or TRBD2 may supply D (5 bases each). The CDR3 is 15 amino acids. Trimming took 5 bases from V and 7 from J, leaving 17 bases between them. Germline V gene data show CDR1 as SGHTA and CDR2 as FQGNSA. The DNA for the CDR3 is TGTGCCAGCAGCCGGACCGGGACGTTGAACGGGGAGCTGTTTTTT. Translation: CASSRTGTLNGELFF. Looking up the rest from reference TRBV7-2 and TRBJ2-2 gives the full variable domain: GAGVSQSPSNKVTEKGKDVELRCDPISGHTALYWYRQSLGQGLEFLIYFQGNSAPDKSGLPSDRFSAERTGGSVSTLTIQRTQQEDSAVYLCASSRTGTLNGELFFGEGSRLTVL.

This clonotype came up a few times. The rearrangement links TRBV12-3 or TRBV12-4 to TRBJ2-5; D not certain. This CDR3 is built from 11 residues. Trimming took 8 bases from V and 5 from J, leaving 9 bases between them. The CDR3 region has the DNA TGTGCCAGCTCCGCTCGGGAGACCCAGTACTTC. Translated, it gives CASSARETQYF.

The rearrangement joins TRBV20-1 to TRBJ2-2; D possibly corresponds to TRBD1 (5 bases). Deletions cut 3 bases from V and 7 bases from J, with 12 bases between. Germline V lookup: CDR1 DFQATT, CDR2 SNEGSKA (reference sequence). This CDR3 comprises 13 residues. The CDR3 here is CSASMGLYGELFF. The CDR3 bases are TGCAGTGCTAGTATGGGGCTTTACGGGGAGCTGTTTTTT.

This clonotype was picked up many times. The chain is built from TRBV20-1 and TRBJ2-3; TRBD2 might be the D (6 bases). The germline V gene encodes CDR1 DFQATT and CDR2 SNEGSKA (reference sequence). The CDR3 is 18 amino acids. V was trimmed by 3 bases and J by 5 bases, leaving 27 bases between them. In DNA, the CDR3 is TGCAGTGCTAGTCCCCCCCTACTACGGGACTTCGGGGAAGATACGCAGTATTTT. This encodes CSASPPLLRDFGEDTQYF.